Listed here are 25 T cell receptor beta chains from one sample, sequenced in a study of T-cell reconstitution after alpha-beta-depleted transplantation in children. During its preparation, the TCRbeta library received unique molecular identifiers. TCRdb processed the PCR reads anew with MiXCR; each CDR3 protein has one entry. The sample includes around 480,000 distinct CDR3 sequences, approximately 30% of them seen just once. Sequences were derived from PBMCs from the stem cell graft donor, sampled from the stem cell graft. The receptors originated from a human donor who donated a stem cell graft to a child with aplastic anemia.

This chain joins TRBV5-1 and TRBJ1-4; D gene uncertain. The CDR3 has 16 residues. CDR1 is SGHRS and CDR2 is YFSETQ in the germline V gene. Trimming removed 0 bases from V and 4 bases from J, with 13 bases in between. The CDR3, as DNA: TGCGCCAGCAGCTTGGGCGTCGGAGGCGATAATGAAAAACTGTTTTTT. This sequence encodes CASSLGVGGDNEKLFF.

The chain has TRBV7-8 and TRBJ2-5; 7 bases line up with TRBD1. The CDR3 covers 15 residues. Germline V gene lookup returns CDR1 SGHVS and CDR2 FQNEAQ. V lost 0 bases to trimming and J lost 4 bases; unmatched junction nucleotides: 5. The CDR3 DNA is TGTGCCAGCAGCTTAGCCCGTTCAGGGGGAGAGACCCAGTACTTC. This translates into CASSLARSGGETQYF.

V and J are TRBV5-1 and TRBJ2-2, with D possibly TRBD1 on 6 matching bases. This CDR3 spans 14 amino acids. Trimming shortened V by 4 bases and J by 1 base, and 8 bases separated the two germline ends. Looked up from germline, CDR1 is SGHRS and CDR2 is YFSETQ. The CDR3 loop reads CASSTGQNTGELFF. As DNA, the CDR3 is TGCGCCAGCAGCACGGGACAGAACACCGGGGAGCTGTTTTTT.

The chain has TRBV1 and TRBJ2-1; the D call TRBD2 from the table was never checked on the DNA. TRBV1 is given as a pseudogene. The CDR3 runs 15 residues. In DNA form, the CDR3 reads TGCACCAGCAGGCTTACTAGCGGGAGGGACAATGAGCAGTTCTTC. Translation gives CTSRLTSGRDNEQFF.

Many counts were recorded for this clonotype. J is TRBJ2-5 and V is TRBV7-2; the D gene is possibly TRBD1 (6 bases). V was shortened by 3 bases and J by 5 bases, with 16 bases between the two germline ends. The CDR3 sequence is 15 residues long. The germline V gene encodes CDR1 SGHTA and CDR2 FQGNSA. CDR3 region: CASSFFGTPKETQYF. CDR3 coding DNA: TGTGCCAGCAGCTTCTTCGGGACACCGAAGGAGACCCAGTACTTC.

This clonotype came up a few times. Here the CDR3 DNA reads TGTGCCAGCAGTTGGGACGGCCGTATGCCCCAGCATTTT. Translated, it gives CASSWDGRMPQHF. The rearrangement uses TRBV27 and TRBJ1-5, with D tentatively TRBD1 (5 bases). The CDR3 has 13 residues. Germline V CDR1 and CDR2: MNHEY, SMNVEV (reference sequence). V shed 4 bases and J shed 9 bases, with 13 bases lying between them.

This clonotype was observed a few times. The J gene is TRBJ2-1, the V gene TRBV25-1; TRBD2 might be the D (5 bases). Per germline, CDR1 MGHDK and CDR2 SYGVNS. This CDR3 has 16 residues. V lost 1 base, J lost 5 bases, and 15 bases lay in between. For the CDR3, the DNA is TGTGCCAGCAGTGAATCTCCGGGATCCTTCCACAATGAGCAGTTCTTC. It is translated as CASSESPGSFHNEQFF. The entire variable domain, with the rest obtained from reference TRBV25-1 and TRBJ2-1, is as follows: EADIYQTPRYLVIGTGKKITLECSQTMGHDKMYWYQQDPGMELHLIHYSYGVNSTEKGDLSSESTVSRIRTEHFPLTLESARPSHTSQYLCASSESPGSFHNEQFFGPGTRLTVL.

The chain recombines TRBV12-3 or TRBV12-4 with TRBJ2-1; D remains unclear. There are 14 residues in the CDR3. V lost 3 bases to trimming and J lost 7 bases, with 13 bases between them. The CDR3 DNA is TGTGCCAGCAGTTTTAGATTCCCTAAGAATGAGCAGTTCTTC. Amino acids: CASSFRFPKNEQFF.

This clonotype has only a few counts. The CDR3 protein is CASSVADYTEAFF. CDR3 bases: TGTGCCAGCAGCGTAGCGGACTACACTGAAGCTTTCTTT. The chain links TRBV9 to TRBJ1-1; D remains ambiguous. The CDR3 has 13 amino acids. The V end was cut by 0 bases, the J end by 3 bases, with 6 bases between. Germline CDR1 and CDR2: SGDLS and YYNGEE. The full variable domain, its missing parts supplied by reference TRBV9 and TRBJ1-1, is DSGVTQTPKHLITATGQRVTLRCSPRSGDLSVYWYQQSLDQGLQFLIQYYNGEERAKGNILERFSAQQFPDLHSELNLSSLELGDSALYFCASSVADYTEAFFGQGTRLTVV.

The chain employs TRBV5-4 and TRBJ1-1, with TRBD1 matching 9 bases. Germline loops: CDR1 SGHNT, CDR2 YYREEE (reference sequence). V lost 4 bases and J lost 4; bases outside the gene matches: 11. The CDR3 extends over 16 amino acids. The CDR3 protein is CASSTTGGEGSTEAFF. The CDR3 DNA reads as TGTGCCAGCAGCACGACAGGGGGTGAGGGAAGCACTGAAGCTTTCTTT.

V and J are TRBV5-5 and TRBJ1-2; D call uncertain. This CDR3 has 14 residues. From germline, CDR1 is SGHKS and CDR2 YYEKEE (reference sequence). Deletions cut 4 bases from V and 1 base from J, with 11 bases between. DNA of the CDR3: TGTGCCAGCAGCCACCGGACGGATAACTATGGCTACACCTTC. Residues: CASSHRTDNYGYTF. Filled out from reference TRBV5-5 and TRBJ1-2, the complete variable domain reads DAGVTQSPTHLIKTRGQQVTLRCSPISGHKSVSWYQQVLGQGPQFIFQYYEKEERGRGNFPDRFSARQFPNYSSELNVNALLLGDSALYLCASSHRTDNYGYTFGSGTRLTVV.

The gene calls are TRBV5-6 and TRBJ2-1, with TRBD2 matching over 9 bases. This CDR3 region has 16 residues. Looked up from germline, CDR1 is SGHDT and CDR2 is YYEEEE. J lost 7 bases, V lost 0 bases, and 8 bases had no gene match. For the CDR3, the DNA is TGTGCCAGCAGCTTGGTAGCAGCGGGAGGTCTAAATGAGCAGTTCTTC. This translates into CASSLVAAGGLNEQFF.

Worth noting for this clonotype: The CDR3 does not close with the conserved phenylalanine or tryptophan, likely indicating a read error. The DNA is omitted, as the CDR3 cannot be located on it reliably, and the CDR3 follows TCRdb's listing. V is TRBV6-1 and J is TRBJ1-1; the DNA was not used to check the table's D call, TRBD1. The CDR3 comprises 13 residues, both ends counted. Germline values: CDR1 MNHNS, CDR2 SASEGT. CDR3 sequence reads: CASSERGQGQTSL.

The gene calls are TRBV5-1 and TRBJ1-6; D possibly corresponds to TRBD1 (5 bases). The CDR3 consists of 16 residues. Germline-derived CDR1 and CDR2 are SGHRS and YFSETQ. V shed 0 bases and J shed 7 bases, with 14 bases lying between them. As DNA, the CDR3 is TGCGCCAGCAGCTTGGATGTGGGGGTTGGAAATTCACCCCTCCACTTT. Translating gives CASSLDVGVGNSPLHF.

This clonotype counts as medium-sized. The V and J genes are TRBV20-1 and TRBJ1-5; D is undetermined. The length of the CDR3 is 14 residues. Trimming stripped 1 base from V and 1 base from J, with 8 bases between. The germline gives CDR1 DFQATT, CDR2 SNEGSKA (reference sequence). CDR3 amino acids: CSARVRQSNQPQHF. CDR3 DNA sequence: TGCAGTGCTAGAGTCAGGCAGAGCAATCAGCCCCAGCATTTT.

V and J are TRBV9 and TRBJ2-5, with 11 bases matching TRBD2. CDR3 length equals 15 residues. Germline V gives CDR1 SGDLS, CDR2 YYNGEE. V shed 0 bases, J shed 10 bases, and the junction held 8 bases outside the gene matches. The CDR3 nucleotides read TGTGCCAGCAGCGTAGGGCTAGCGGGAGGCCGGGACCAGTACTTC. As protein: CASSVGLAGGRDQYF.

V is TRBV7-9 and J is TRBJ1-2, with TRBD1 as a possible D gene (5 bases). Germline V gene sequence: CDR1 SEHNR, CDR2 FQNEAQ (reference sequence). V was cut by 5 bases and J by 2 bases, with 12 bases left in between. There are 14 residues in the CDR3. CDR3 protein: CASSARDRNYGYTF. Written as DNA, the CDR3 is TGTGCCAGCAGCGCCCGGGACCGCAACTATGGCTACACCTTC.

This clonotype turned up a few times. This chain uses TRBV30 with TRBJ2-7; the match to TRBD1 covers 9 bases. This CDR3 contains 13 residues. Unmatched junction bases numbered 5, after V lost 3 bases and J lost 5 bases. Germline V gene sequence: CDR1 GTSNPN, CDR2 SVGIG (reference sequence). The CDR3 bases are TGTGCCTGGAGGAACAGGGGGCAACACGAGCAGTACGTC. Its protein product is CAWRNRGQHEQYV.

This clonotype was counted ten times or more. This CDR3 is CASSFDGETQYF. In DNA, the CDR3 is TGTGCCAGCAGCTTTGACGGGGAGACCCAGTACTTC. The genes are TRBV7-9 and TRBJ2-5; D call uncertain. CDR3 size: 12 residues. Trimming left V 3 bases short and J 5 bases short, with 7 bases between. The V gene's germline CDR1 is SEHNR and CDR2 FQNEAQ (reference sequence).

This clonotype was observed a single time. The chain recombines TRBV3-1 with TRBJ1-2; D unresolved. Germline loops: CDR1 LGHDT, CDR2 YNNKEL (reference sequence). Trimming removed 0 bases at V and 8 bases at J, with 10 bases between. CDR3 length: 13 amino acids. CDR3 nucleotide sequence: TGTGCCAGCAGCCAAGAAACCGTCGGCGGCTACACCTTC. Translated: CASSQETVGGYTF. The full variable domain, rest sourced from reference TRBV3-1 and TRBJ1-2, is DTAVSQTPKYLVTQMGNDKSIKCEQNLGHDTMYWYKQDSKKFLKIMFSYNNKELIINETVPNRFSPKSPDKAHLNLHINSLELGDSAVYFCASSQETVGGYTFGSGTRLTVV.

This clonotype appeared a few times. CDR3 loop: CASSLSDRSEETQYF. The CDR3 nucleotides are TGTGCCAGCAGCCTATCGGACAGGTCGGAAGAGACCCAGTACTTC. J is TRBJ2-5 and V is TRBV7-2; TRBD1 agrees at 7 bases. Germline V gene lookup returns CDR1 SGHTA and CDR2 FQGNSA. The CDR3 totals 15 residues. V shed 5 bases, J shed 3 bases, and the junction held 9 bases outside the gene matches.

The V gene is TRBV18, the J gene TRBJ2-7; tentatively, D is TRBD1 or TRBD2 (5 bases each). The CDR3 loop spans 15 amino acids. The germline V and J ends were trimmed by 3 bases and 4 bases, with 16 bases remaining between them. CDR1 KGHSH and CDR2 LQKENI come from the germline V gene. The CDR3: CASSPPGPEAYEQYF. Written as DNA, the CDR3 is TGTGCCAGCTCACCGCCGGGACCCGAGGCGTACGAGCAGTACTTC.

The rearrangement links TRBV6-2 or TRBV6-3 to TRBJ2-1, with 8 bases fitting TRBD1. Germline CDR1 is MNHEY and CDR2 is SVGEGT. The CDR3 has 17 residues. J lost 0 bases, V lost 4 bases, and 8 bases had no gene match. The CDR3 nucleotides read TGTGCCAGCAGTTCCCCTCGACAGGGGATCTCCTACAATGAGCAGTTCTTC. It encodes CASSSPRQGISYNEQFF.

This chain connects TRBV6-1 to TRBJ1-4; D unresolved. Deletions cut 6 bases from V and 1 base from J, with 9 bases between. The CDR3 is 14 amino acids. Germline CDR1 MNHNS, CDR2 SASEGT. The CDR3 DNA follows: TGTGCCAGCAGCAGGTTGCAAACTAATGAAAAACTGTTTTTT. Protein: CASSRLQTNEKLFF.

This chain joins TRBV7-6 and TRBJ1-1; tentatively, D is TRBD1 (5 bases). The CDR3 runs to 13 residues. V shed 0 bases and J shed 11 bases, with 13 bases lying between them. Per germline, CDR1 SGHVS and CDR2 FNYEAQ. Written as DNA, the CDR3 is TGTGCCAGCAGCTTAGCTGGAGGGGAAAGGGCTTTCTTT. Its translation: CASSLAGGERAFF.